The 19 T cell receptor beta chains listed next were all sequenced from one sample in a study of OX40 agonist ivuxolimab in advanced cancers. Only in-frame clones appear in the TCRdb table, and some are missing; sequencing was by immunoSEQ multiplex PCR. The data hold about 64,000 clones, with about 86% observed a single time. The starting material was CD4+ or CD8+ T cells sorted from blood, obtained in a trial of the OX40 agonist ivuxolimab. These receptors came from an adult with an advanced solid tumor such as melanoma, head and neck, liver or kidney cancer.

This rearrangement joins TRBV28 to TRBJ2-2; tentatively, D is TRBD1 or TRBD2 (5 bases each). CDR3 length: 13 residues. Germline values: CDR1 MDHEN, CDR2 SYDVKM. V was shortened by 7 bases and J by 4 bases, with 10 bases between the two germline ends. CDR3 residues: CASTHGGTGELFF. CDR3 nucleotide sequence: TGTGCCAGCACCCATGGGGGCACCGGGGAGCTGTTTTTT.

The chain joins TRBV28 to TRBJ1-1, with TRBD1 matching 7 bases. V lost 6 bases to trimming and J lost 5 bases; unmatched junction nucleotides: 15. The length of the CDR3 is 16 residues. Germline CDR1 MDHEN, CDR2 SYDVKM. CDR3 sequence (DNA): TGTGCCAGCAGCCCCCCAGGGGGTGGTTGGGGTACTGAAGCTTTCTTT. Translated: CASSPPGGGWGTEAFF. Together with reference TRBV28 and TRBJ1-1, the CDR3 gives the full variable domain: DVKVTQSSRYLVKRTGEKVFLECVQDMDHENMFWYRQDPGLGLRLIYFSYDVKMKEKGDIPEGYSVSREKKERFSLILESASTNQTSMYLCASSPPGGGWGTEAFFGQGTRLTVV.

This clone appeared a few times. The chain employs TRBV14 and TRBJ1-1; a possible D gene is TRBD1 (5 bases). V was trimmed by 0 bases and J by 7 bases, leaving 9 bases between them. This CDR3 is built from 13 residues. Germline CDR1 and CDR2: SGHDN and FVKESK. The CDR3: CASSQDRDGEAFF. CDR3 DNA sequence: TGTGCCAGCAGCCAAGATCGGGACGGTGAAGCTTTCTTT.

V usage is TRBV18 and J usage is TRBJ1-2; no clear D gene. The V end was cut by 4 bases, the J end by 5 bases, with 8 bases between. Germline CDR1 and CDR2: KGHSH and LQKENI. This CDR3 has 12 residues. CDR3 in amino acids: CASSLPGYGYTF. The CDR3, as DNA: TGTGCCAGCTCACTTCCGGGGTATGGCTACACCTTC.

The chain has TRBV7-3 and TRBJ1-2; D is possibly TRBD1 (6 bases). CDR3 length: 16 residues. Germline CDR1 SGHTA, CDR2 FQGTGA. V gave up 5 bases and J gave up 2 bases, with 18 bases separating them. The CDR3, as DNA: TGTGCCAGCAGCCGAGGGGGGTCCAGTACCAACTATGGCTACACCTTC. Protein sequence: CASSRGGSSTNYGYTF.

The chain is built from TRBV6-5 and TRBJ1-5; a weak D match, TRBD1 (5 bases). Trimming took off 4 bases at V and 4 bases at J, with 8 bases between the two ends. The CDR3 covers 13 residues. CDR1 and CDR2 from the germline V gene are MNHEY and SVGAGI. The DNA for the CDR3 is TGTGCCAGCAGTTCGACAGAAAATCAGCCCCAGCATTTT. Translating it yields CASSSTENQPQHF.

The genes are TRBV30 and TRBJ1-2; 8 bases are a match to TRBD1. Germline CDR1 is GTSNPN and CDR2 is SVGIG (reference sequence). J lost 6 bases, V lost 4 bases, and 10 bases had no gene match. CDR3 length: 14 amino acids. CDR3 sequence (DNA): TGTGCCTGGAAAACAGCAGGGGGCGATAATGGCTACACCTTC. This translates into CAWKTAGGDNGYTF.

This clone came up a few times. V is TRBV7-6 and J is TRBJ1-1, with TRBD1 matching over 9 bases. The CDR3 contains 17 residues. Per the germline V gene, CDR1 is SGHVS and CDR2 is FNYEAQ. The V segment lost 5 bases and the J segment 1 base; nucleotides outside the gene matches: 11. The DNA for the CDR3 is TGTGCCAGCAGCGTTACAGGGGGCGTAGGGTGGAACACTGAAGCTTTCTTT. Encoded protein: CASSVTGGVGWNTEAFF.

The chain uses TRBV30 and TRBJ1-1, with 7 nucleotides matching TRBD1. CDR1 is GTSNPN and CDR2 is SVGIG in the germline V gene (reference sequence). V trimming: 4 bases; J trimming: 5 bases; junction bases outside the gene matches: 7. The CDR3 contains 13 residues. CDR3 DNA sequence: TGTGCCTGGATCCAACAGGGGACAACTGAAGCTTTCTTT. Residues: CAWIQQGTTEAFF.

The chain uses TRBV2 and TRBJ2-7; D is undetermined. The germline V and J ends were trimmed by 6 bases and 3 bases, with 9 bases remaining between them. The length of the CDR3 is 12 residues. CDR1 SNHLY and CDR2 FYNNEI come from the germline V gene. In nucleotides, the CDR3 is TGTGCCAGCAGATGGCAGGACTACGAGCAGTACTTC. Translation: CASRWQDYEQYF.

CDR3 loop: CASSLVGLSAGNTIYF. DNA of the CDR3: TGCGCCAGCAGCTTGGTCGGGCTAAGCGCAGGAAACACCATATATTTT. V usage is TRBV5-1 and J usage is TRBJ1-3; the D is unclear. Germline CDR1 reads SGHRS; CDR2 reads YFSETQ. This CDR3 region has 16 residues. The germline V and J ends were trimmed by 0 bases and 4 bases, with 14 bases remaining between them.

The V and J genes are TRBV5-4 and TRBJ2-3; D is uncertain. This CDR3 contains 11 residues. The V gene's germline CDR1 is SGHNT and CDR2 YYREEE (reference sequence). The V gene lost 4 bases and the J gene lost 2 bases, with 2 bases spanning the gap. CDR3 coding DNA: TGTGCCAGCAGCGTCACAGATACGCAGTATTTT. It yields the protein CASSVTDTQYF.

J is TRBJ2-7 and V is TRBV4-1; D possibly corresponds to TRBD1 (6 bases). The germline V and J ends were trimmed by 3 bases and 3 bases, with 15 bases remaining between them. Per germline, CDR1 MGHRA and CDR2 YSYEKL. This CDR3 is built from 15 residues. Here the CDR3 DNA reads TGCGCCAGCAGCCAGGCCTATACAGGGATCTACGAGCAGTACTTC. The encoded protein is CASSQAYTGIYEQYF.

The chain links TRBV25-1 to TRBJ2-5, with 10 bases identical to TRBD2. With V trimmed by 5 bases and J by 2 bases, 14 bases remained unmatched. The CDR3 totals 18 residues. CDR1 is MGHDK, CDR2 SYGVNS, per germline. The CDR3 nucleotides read TGTGCCAGCAGTCCGGGAATAGCGGGGGGTTTATTACAAGAGACCCAGTACTTC. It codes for CASSPGIAGGLLQETQYF.

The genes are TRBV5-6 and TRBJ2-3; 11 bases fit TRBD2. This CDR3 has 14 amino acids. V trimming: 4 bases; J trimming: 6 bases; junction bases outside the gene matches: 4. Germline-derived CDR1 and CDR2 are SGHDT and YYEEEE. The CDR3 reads CASSLSGGADTQYF. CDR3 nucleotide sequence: TGTGCCAGCAGCCTTAGCGGGGGGGCGGATACGCAGTATTTT. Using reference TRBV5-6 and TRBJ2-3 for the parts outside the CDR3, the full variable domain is DAGVTQSPTHLIKTRGQQVTLRCSPKSGHDTVSWYQQALGQGPQFIFQYYEEEERQRGNFPDRFSGHQFPNYSSELNVNALLLGDSALYLCASSLSGGADTQYFGPGTRLTVL.

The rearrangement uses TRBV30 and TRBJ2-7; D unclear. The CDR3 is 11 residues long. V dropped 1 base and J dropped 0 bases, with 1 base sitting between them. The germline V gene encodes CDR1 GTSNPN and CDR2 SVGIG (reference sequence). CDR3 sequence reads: CAWSGSYEQYF. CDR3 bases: TGTGCCTGGAGTGGCTCCTACGAGCAGTACTTC.

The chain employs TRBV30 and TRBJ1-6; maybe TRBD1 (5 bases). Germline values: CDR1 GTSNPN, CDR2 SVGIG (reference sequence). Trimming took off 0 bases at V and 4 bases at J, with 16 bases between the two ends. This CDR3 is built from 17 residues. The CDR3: CAWSVFRTRGYNSPLHF. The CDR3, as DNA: TGTGCCTGGAGTGTTTTCCGGACAAGGGGATATAATTCACCCCTCCACTTT.

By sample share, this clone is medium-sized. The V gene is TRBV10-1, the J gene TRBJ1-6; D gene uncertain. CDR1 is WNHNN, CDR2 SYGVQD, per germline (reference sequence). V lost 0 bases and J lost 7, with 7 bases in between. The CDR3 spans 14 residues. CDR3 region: CASSESGPNSPLHF. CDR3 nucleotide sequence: TGCGCCAGCAGTGAGTCCGGACCGAATTCACCCCTCCACTTT.

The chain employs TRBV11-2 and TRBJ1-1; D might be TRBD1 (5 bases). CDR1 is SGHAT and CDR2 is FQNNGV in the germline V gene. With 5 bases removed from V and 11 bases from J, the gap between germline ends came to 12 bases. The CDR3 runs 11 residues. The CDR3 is CASSPEGRAFF. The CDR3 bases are TGTGCCAGCAGCCCAGAGGGGAGGGCTTTCTTT.